This passage covers 15 T cell receptor beta chains from one sample sequenced in a study of blood T cell repertoires in COVID-19. Sequencing was performed with immunoSEQ multiplex PCR; in TCRdb, only in-frame clones are kept and a portion is missing. The sample contains roughly 260,000 clones, about 80% of which appear only once. Input material: peripheral blood. Receptors were obtained from a woman older than 75 with active or convalescent COVID-19.

The chain joins TRBV2 to TRBJ2-7, with 8 bases identical to TRBD1. Germline V gene lookup returns CDR1 SNHLY and CDR2 FYNNEI. The CDR3 is made up of 13 amino acids. The V gene end was trimmed by 6 bases and the J gene end by 3 bases; junction bases not matched to a gene: 4. CDR3: CASRADRDYEQYF. The CDR3 nucleotides read TGTGCCAGCAGGGCGGACAGGGACTACGAGCAGTACTTC.

Concerning this clone: In the same sample, other DNA sequences code for this CDR3. The chain couples TRBV3-1 (or the pseudogene TRBV3-2) to TRBJ1-6; tentative D call: TRBD1 (5 bases). In germline, CDR1 is LGHDT, CDR2 YNNKEL (reference sequence). This CDR3 has 13 amino acids. The V end lost 2 bases, the J end lost 7 bases, and 6 bases lay between the germline ends. CDR3 DNA sequence: TGTGCCAGCAGCCAATCAGGGAATTCACCCCTCCACTTT. It encodes CASSQSGNSPLHF.

The chain joins TRBV7-9 to TRBJ2-7; possibly TRBD1 for D (6 bases). The CDR3 is 14 amino acids. Germline V gene sequence: CDR1 SEHNR, CDR2 FQNEAQ (reference sequence). V was pared by 5 bases and J by 4 bases, with 15 bases between. CDR3 residues: CASSASRDTYEQYF. The CDR3 DNA reads TGTGCCAGCAGCGCATCACGGGACACTTACGAGCAGTACTTC.

The gene calls are TRBV27 and TRBJ2-7, with a weak D call TRBD2 (6 bases). Germline CDR1 and CDR2: MNHEY and SMNVEV (reference sequence). Deletions cut 5 bases from V and 0 bases from J, with 14 bases between. The CDR3 spans 15 residues. In DNA form, the CDR3 reads TGTGCCAGCAGTGCCCCCAGCGGGCTCTCCTACGAGCAGTACTTC. Translating it yields CASSAPSGLSYEQYF.

Only a few counts were recorded for this clone. Here the CDR3 DNA reads TGTGCCAGCAGGGAGCCCCCACGGACTGAAGCTTTCTTT. Translation: CASREPPRTEAFF. The chain has TRBV6-6 and TRBJ1-1; D is uncertain. The CDR3 length is 13 residues. V gave up 6 bases and J gave up 5 bases, with 13 bases separating them. Per the germline V gene, CDR1 is MNHNY and CDR2 is SVGAGI (reference sequence).

The CDR3 reads CASRGAGNTIYF. The DNA for the CDR3 is TGTGCCAGCAGGGGAGCTGGAAACACCATATATTTT. The V call is TRBV12-3 or TRBV12-4, the J call TRBJ1-3; D is undetermined. Trimming took off 6 bases at V and 2 bases at J, with 5 bases between the two ends. The CDR3 runs 12 residues.

This sequence joins TRBV7-9 and TRBJ2-7, with TRBD2 matching over 8 bases. Trimming removed 4 bases from V and 1 base from J; junction bases left unmatched: 9. CDR3 length: 16 residues. Germline lookup yields CDR1 SEHNR and CDR2 FQNEAQ (reference sequence). DNA of the CDR3: TGTGCCAGCAGCTCTCGGGGAGCGGGGGAGTCCTACGAGCAGTACTTC. Protein: CASSSRGAGESYEQYF.

This chain uses TRBV6-5 with TRBJ1-1, with TRBD1 as a possible D gene (5 bases). CDR3 length: 14 residues. V was cut by 6 bases and J by 7 bases, with 18 bases left in between. In germline, CDR1 is MNHEY, CDR2 SVGAGI. DNA of the CDR3: TGTGCCAGCAGCCCACGGATGGGGCAGGGTGAAGCTTTCTTT. This translates into CASSPRMGQGEAFF.

V usage is TRBV12-3 or TRBV12-4 and J usage is TRBJ1-6, with D perhaps matching TRBD1 (5 bases). The CDR3 length is 12 residues. V lost 8 bases to trimming and J lost 15 bases, with 17 bases between them. The CDR3 loop reads CASFSFGGVLHF. CDR3 coding DNA: TGTGCCAGCTTCTCCTTCGGGGGGGTCCTCCACTTT.

This clone came up once. The chain combines TRBV7-2 with TRBJ1-2; the match to TRBD1 covers 10 bases. Germline CDR1 SGHTA, CDR2 FQGNSA. The J segment lost 5 bases and the V segment lost 2 bases, leaving 5 bases of the junction unmatched. The length of the CDR3 is 15 residues. The CDR3 here is CASSLTGQGGYGYTF. The CDR3 DNA reads TGTGCCAGCAGCTTAACCGGACAGGGGGGATATGGCTACACCTTC.

The chain is built from TRBV28 and TRBJ1-2; D is ambiguous. CDR1 and CDR2 (germline): MDHEN, SYDVKM. CDR3 size: 15 residues. V gave up 7 bases and J gave up 7 bases, with 22 bases separating them. CDR3 sequence reads: CASTSGPSIGGGYTF. CDR3 DNA sequence: TGTGCCAGCACCTCCGGTCCGTCAATAGGAGGTGGCTACACCTTC.

The V call is TRBV28, the J call TRBJ1-2; perhaps TRBD1 as D (6 bases). The CDR3 totals 12 residues. Germline assignment: CDR1 MDHEN and CDR2 SYDVKM. V lost 10 bases, J lost 4 bases, and 13 bases lay in between. The CDR3, as DNA: TGTGCCACTTTGGACAGCCTCTATGGCTACACCTTC. It is translated as CATLDSLYGYTF.

The chain recombines TRBV2 with TRBJ1-6, with D hard to call. This CDR3 contains 14 residues. Germline CDR1 reads SNHLY; CDR2 reads FYNNEI. The V and J ends lost 4 bases and 7 bases respectively, with 11 bases between them. The CDR3 region has the DNA TGTGCCAGCAGTGCGGAGACTGAGAATTCACCCCTCCACTTT. Translating gives CASSAETENSPLHF.

The chain is built from TRBV19 and TRBJ1-3; perhaps TRBD1 as D (5 bases). Germline CDR1 and CDR2: LNHDA and SQIVND (reference sequence). Trimming cost V 5 bases and J 2 bases, with 16 bases left between them. The CDR3 covers 16 residues. The CDR3 DNA is TGTGCCAGTAGTCTCAGGGCGGAGATGACTGGAAACACCATATATTTT. The encoded protein is CASSLRAEMTGNTIYF.

This chain connects TRBV19 to TRBJ1-5; TRBD1 is a possible D gene (6 bases). Trimming left V 7 bases short and J 4 bases short, with 20 bases between. Germline V CDR1 and CDR2: LNHDA, SQIVND (reference sequence). The CDR3 consists of 16 residues. The CDR3 coding sequence is TGTGCCAGTAAACCATTAACAGGGCTAAGTAATCAGCCCCAGCATTTT. Its translation: CASKPLTGLSNQPQHF.